The clone carrying this T cell receptor (beta chain) turned up a few times. This entry comes from a study of cytomegalovirus exposure and HLA in healthy donors. Vbeta (60) and Jbeta (13) primers were used in the PCR. TCRdb's table, derived via immunoSEQ multiplex PCR, lists solely in-frame clones and lacks some. The sample lists about 120,000 clones, approximately 69% occurring once. The CDR3 spans 15 residues. Germline CDR1 is MNHEY and CDR2 is SMNVEV (reference sequence). Trimming took 5 bases from V and 1 from J, leaving 14 bases between them. The sequenced sample was PBMCs. J is TRBJ2-5 and V is TRBV27; D gene ambiguous. This receptor was identified in a woman aged 50 to 65 in good health and CMV-seropositive. The DNA for the CDR3 is TGTGCCAGCAGTCGCGCCCGACCTAGCCAAGAGACCCAGTACTTC. This codes for CASSRARPSQETQYF.